This TCR beta chain was obtained from a study of graft-versus-host responses after intestinal transplantation. The germline V gene encodes CDR1 LNHDA and CDR2 SQIVND (reference sequence). The CDR3 runs to 16 residues. The V gene end was trimmed by 4 bases and the J gene end by 9 bases; junction bases not matched to a gene: 8. A word on this clone: Its cognate antigen is unknown.

The bone marrow was collected post-transplant, and it came from the posterior iliac crest or another site. The protocol was immunoSEQ multiplex PCR, while the TCRdb copy is restricted to in-frame clones and leaves out a portion. The table records tens of thousands of clones, roughly 92% of them present only once. Study results and limitations: The authors found GvH clones in recipient marrow, some appearing first in ileum or blood.

The rearrangement uses TRBV19 and TRBJ2-1; 14 bases are a match to TRBD2. This specimen consisted of bone marrow, obtained 734 days after intestinal transplantation. The receptor's source is a human patient who received an intestinal transplant, so some T cells may come from the graft donor. The CDR3 DNA reads as TGTGCCAGTAGTAGGGGGACTAGCGGGAGCTTGGTTGAGCAGTTCTTC. Amino acids: CASSRGTSGSLVEQFF.